The sequence of this TCR beta chain was determined in a study of T cells after yellow fever vaccination. Study-wide background: Preparation used SMART-Seq v4 Ultra Low Input for the low-cell-number fractions. Study-wide points: The secondary response showed a weaker magnitude and a faster peak, day 5 versus 15. The CD4 compartment and the CD8 compartment contained a small share of clonotypes in common.

As for this clonotype: The antigen is unknown.

Trimming at V came to 5 bases and at J to 6 bases, leaving 5 bases not matched to a gene. Germline CDR1 and CDR2: DFQATT and SNEGSKA (reference sequence). The CDR3 has 13 residues. For TCR, cDNA came from 5'RACE template switching, which added a universal primer site and UMIs. TCRdb independently ran MiXCR on the 5' RACE reads; one entry per CDR3 protein. The sample has 620,000 or so distinct CDR3 sequences, roughly an eighth seen once; the top ten hold under 15%. The source is a man younger than 45 who received the YFV17D yellow fever vaccine. The chain has TRBV20-1 and TRBJ1-3; 9 bases line up with TRBD1. The material sequenced was PBMCs, taken on the day of the yellow fever booster vaccination. CDR3 protein: CSAASQGANTIYF. CDR3 DNA: TGCAGTGCTGCCTCACAGGGGGCAAACACCATATATTTT.